The 25 T cell receptor beta chains given below trace back to one sample, sequenced in a study of beta chain features in type 1 diabetes. Every isolated RNA sample was fully reverse transcribed, so sequencing captured expressed TCRB transcripts. Sequencing was performed with immunoSEQ multiplex PCR; in TCRdb, only in-frame clones are kept and a portion is missing. The profile covers about 620,000 clones, with roughly 15% appearing a single time and about 0.097% taken by the ten largest. The source material was naive CD4+ T cells from blood. These receptors were obtained from a man between 18 and 35 years old in good health.

As concerns this clone: Other nucleotide sequences from this sample produce the same CDR3. The genes are TRBV28 and TRBJ2-7, with 8 bases that match TRBD1. The CDR3 totals 15 residues. V was pared by 1 base and J by 0 bases, with 2 bases of the junction left unmatched. Germline CDR1 reads MDHEN; CDR2 reads SYDVKM. CDR3 residues: CASSLSTGGSYEQYF. CDR3 sequence (DNA): TGTGCCAGCAGTTTATCAACAGGGGGCTCCTACGAGCAGTACTTC.

CDR3 DNA sequence: TGCGCCAGCAGCCTCGGACCAAATCAAGAGACCCAGTACTTC. Translating gives CASSLGPNQETQYF. The genes are TRBV5-1 and TRBJ2-5; the D is unclear. There are 14 residues in the CDR3. The germline V gene has CDR1 SGHRS and CDR2 YFSETQ. Trimming stripped 4 bases from V and 2 bases from J, with 12 bases between.

The chain is built from TRBV27 and TRBJ2-7; 8 nucleotides line up with TRBD1. V lost 7 bases and J lost 7; bases outside the gene matches: 12. The CDR3 loop spans 14 amino acids. The V gene's germline CDR1 is MNHEY and CDR2 SMNVEV (reference sequence). Here the CDR3 DNA reads TGTGCCAGCAAGTTAGACAGGGGAGTCGGGGAGCAGTACTTC. Amino acid sequence: CASKLDRGVGEQYF.

The V call is TRBV25-1, the J call TRBJ2-1; 12 nucleotides line up with TRBD2. The CDR3 contains 15 residues. After removal of 8 bases from V and 8 bases from J, the junction contained 10 bases not matched to a gene. Germline CDR1 reads MGHDK; CDR2 reads SYGVNS. CDR3 nucleotides: TGTGCCAGCTCCCGCCTAGCGGGAGGGCCATATGAGCAGTTCTTC. The encoded protein is CASSRLAGGPYEQFF.

This clone was counted many times. The CDR3 protein is CASSQRTSGDSSYNEQFF. The CDR3 nucleotides are TGCGCCAGCAGTCAGCGGACTAGCGGGGATTCCTCCTACAATGAGCAGTTCTTC. The J gene is TRBJ2-1, the V gene TRBV23-1, with 12 bases that match TRBD2. TRBV23-1 is labeled an ORF, and its function is uncertain. The junction had 6 bases not matched to a gene; V was cut back by 3 bases and J by 0 bases. The CDR3 length is 18 residues.

This clone was observed a handful of times. CDR3 nucleotides: TGTGCCAGCAGCGACAGGGGCCTACCCCAAGAGACCCAGTACTTC. Protein product: CASSDRGLPQETQYF. The chain joins TRBV9 to TRBJ2-5, with 7 positions matching TRBD1. The J segment lost 1 base and the V segment lost 3 bases, leaving 6 bases of the junction unmatched. The CDR3 totals 15 residues. In germline, CDR1 is SGDLS, CDR2 YYNGEE.

This clone came up a few times. The chain employs TRBV28 and TRBJ2-7; 9 nucleotides line up with TRBD1. V shed 3 bases and J 2 bases; nucleotides not matched to a gene: 8. This CDR3 is 16 amino acids long. Germline CDR1 MDHEN, CDR2 SYDVKM. The CDR3 nucleotides are TGTGCCAGCAGTTTCCCCAGGACAGGGGCGACCTACGAGCAGTACTTC. Its protein is CASSFPRTGATYEQYF.

This chain links TRBV28 with TRBJ2-7; D unresolved. V lost 6 bases and J 6 bases, leaving 15 bases between the germline ends. This CDR3 region has 13 residues. The germline V gene has CDR1 MDHEN and CDR2 SYDVKM. The CDR3 region has the DNA TGTGCCAGCAGCGAAGCGTTCGGCCTCGAGCAGTACTTC. As protein: CASSEAFGLEQYF.

This clone has only a few counts. The V call is TRBV7-2, the J call TRBJ2-1; D unclear. The V and J ends lost 6 bases and 7 bases respectively, with 13 bases between them. The CDR3 is 13 residues long. CDR1 is SGHTA, CDR2 FQGNSA, per germline. In DNA form, the CDR3 reads TGTGCCAGCAGGAGTGCAGTTTTTAATGAGCAGTTCTTC. Protein: CASRSAVFNEQFF. Full variable domain (missing parts from reference TRBV7-2 and TRBJ2-1): GAGVSQSPSNKVTEKGKDVELRCDPISGHTALYWYRQSLGQGLEFLIYFQGNSAPDKSGLPSDRFSAERTGGSVSTLTIQRTQQEDSAVYLCASRSAVFNEQFFGPGTRLTVL.

The chain has TRBV29-1 and TRBJ1-2; a weak D match, TRBD1 (6 bases). Germline lookup yields CDR1 SQVTM and CDR2 ANQGSEA. The V end lost 7 bases, the J end lost 0 bases, and 9 bases lay between the germline ends. CDR3 size: 12 residues. The DNA for the CDR3 is TGCAGCGGGAGGACAGCTAACTATGGCTACACCTTC. Residues: CSGRTANYGYTF.

This clone has only a few counts. The CDR3 protein is CASSLWGALGSGNTIYF. DNA of the CDR3: TGTGCCAGCAGTTTATGGGGGGCTCTGGGCTCTGGAAACACCATATATTTT. V usage is TRBV27 and J usage is TRBJ1-3, with D possibly TRBD1 on 6 matching bases. The germline CDR1 and CDR2 sequences are MNHEY and SMNVEV (reference sequence). V lost 1 base, J lost 0 bases, and 13 bases lay in between. This CDR3 spans 17 amino acids.

This clone occurred a few times. V gene TRBV5-4 combines with J gene TRBJ1-1; tentative D call: TRBD1 (6 bases). This CDR3 has 14 residues. Germline CDR1 and CDR2: SGHNT and YYREEE (reference sequence). V lost 4 bases and J 2 bases, leaving 12 bases between the germline ends. CDR3 nucleotides: TGTGCCAGCAGCCCGACGACAGGTAACACTGAAGCTTTCTTT. It translates to CASSPTTGNTEAFF. Full variable domain (missing parts from reference TRBV5-4 and TRBJ1-1): ETGVTQSPTHLIKTRGQQVTLRCSSQSGHNTVSWYQQALGQGPQFIFQYYREEENGRGNFPPRFSGLQFPNYSSELNVNALELDDSALYLCASSPTTGNTEAFFGQGTRLTVV.

Only a few counts were recorded for this clone. The rearrangement joins TRBV29-1 to TRBJ2-5, with D unclear. The germline CDR1 and CDR2 sequences are SQVTM and ANQGSEA. The ends were cut back, 4 bases at V and 1 base at J, with 16 bases in the middle. This CDR3 region has 15 residues. CDR3 amino acids: CSVGLRLEAQETQYF. CDR3 coding DNA: TGCAGCGTTGGTCTTCGGCTAGAAGCCCAAGAGACCCAGTACTTC.

The J gene is TRBJ2-5, the V gene TRBV11-2, with 7 bases identical to TRBD1. Germline loops: CDR1 SGHAT, CDR2 FQNNGV. CDR3 length equals 15 residues. V lost 5 bases, J lost 3 bases, and 9 bases stayed unmatched. The CDR3 sequence is CASSAPGQRKETQYF. The DNA for the CDR3 is TGTGCCAGCAGCGCCCCGGGACAGCGAAAAGAGACCCAGTACTTC.

CDR3 in DNA: TGCGCCAGCAGCCCCGGGAAGACCAATCAGCCCCAGCATTTT. Translated, it gives CASSPGKTNQPQHF. This chain links TRBV5-1 with TRBJ1-5; D remains unclear. Looked up from germline, CDR1 is SGHRS and CDR2 is YFSETQ. This CDR3 spans 14 amino acids. Deletions cut 4 bases from V and 3 bases from J, with 11 bases between.

This clone has more than one count but fewer than ten. The rearrangement joins TRBV14 to TRBJ2-5; TRBD1 agrees at 9 bases. The V segment lost 6 bases and the J segment 1 base; nucleotides outside the gene matches: 3. The CDR3 totals 14 residues. The V gene's germline CDR1 is SGHDN and CDR2 FVKESK. The CDR3: CASRQGASQETQYF. CDR3 in DNA: TGTGCCAGCAGACAGGGGGCATCCCAAGAGACCCAGTACTTC.

This chain connects TRBV11-2 to TRBJ1-4; 8 positions agree with TRBD1. V trimming: 3 bases; J trimming: 7 bases; junction bases outside the gene matches: 7. The CDR3 has 15 residues. Germline assignment: CDR1 SGHAT and CDR2 FQNNGV. The CDR3 DNA follows: TGTGCCAGCAGCTTCAGGGGGCTGAGGGGTGAAAAACTGTTTTTT. This gives the protein CASSFRGLRGEKLFF.

This clone was seen only once. CDR3 loop: CASSSPSLGDNEQFF. The CDR3 DNA follows: TGTGCCAGCAGCTCACCTAGCCTGGGGGACAATGAGCAGTTCTTC. This rearrangement joins TRBV7-6 to TRBJ2-1; D possibly uses TRBD1 or TRBD2 (5 bases each). The CDR3 consists of 15 residues. Between the trimmed V and J ends, which lost 4 bases and 5 bases, there was a span of 15 bases. Germline CDR1 is SGHVS and CDR2 is FNYEAQ. Looking up the rest from reference TRBV7-6 and TRBJ2-1 gives the full variable domain: GAGVSQSPRYKVTKRGQDVALRCDPISGHVSLYWYRQALGQGPEFLTYFNYEAQQDKSGLPNDRFSAERPEGSISTLTIQRTEQRDSAMYRCASSSPSLGDNEQFFGPGTRLTVL.

This chain uses TRBV9 with TRBJ2-5; 11 nucleotides line up with TRBD2. CDR3 size: 16 residues. Germline V CDR1 and CDR2: SGDLS, YYNGEE. Trimming took 4 bases from V and 5 from J; bases not matched to a gene: 10. The CDR3 is CASSPISGRAFETQYF. The CDR3 coding sequence is TGTGCCAGCAGCCCAATTAGCGGGAGGGCCTTTGAGACCCAGTACTTC.

The gene calls are TRBV30 and TRBJ1-5; tentatively, D is TRBD1 (5 bases). Germline CDR1 and CDR2: GTSNPN and SVGIG (reference sequence). The ends were cut back, 2 bases at V and 2 bases at J, with 10 bases in the middle. The CDR3 has 14 amino acids. The CDR3 spells CAWSFRGGNQPQHF. The DNA of the CDR3 is TGTGCCTGGAGTTTCCGGGGCGGCAATCAGCCCCAGCATTTT.

This chain links TRBV4-1 with TRBJ2-2, with a tentative D call TRBD1 (5 bases). The CDR3 length is 16 residues. CDR1 is MGHRA and CDR2 is YSYEKL in the germline V gene. Trimming took 0 bases from V and 0 from J, leaving 8 bases between them. For the CDR3, the DNA is TGCGCCAGCAGCCAAGATGGGGCGCCGAACACCGGGGAGCTGTTTTTT. It encodes CASSQDGAPNTGELFF.

This clone came up a few times. The CDR3 DNA reads as TGTGCCAGCGGAACATCCGGGGGACTAGCGGGGTACCCCGGGGAGCTGTTTTTT. Translating gives CASGTSGGLAGYPGELFF. The chain uses TRBV2 and TRBJ2-2, with 13 bases aligning to TRBD2. The CDR3 runs to 18 residues. J was trimmed by 6 bases and V by 8 bases; bases with no gene match: 15. Per germline, CDR1 SNHLY and CDR2 FYNNEI.

The V gene is TRBV29-1, the J gene TRBJ2-5, with a possible D match to TRBD1 (5 bases). The length of the CDR3 is 15 residues. Germline V gives CDR1 SQVTM, CDR2 ANQGSEA. Trimming stripped 7 bases from V and 1 base from J, with 19 bases between. The CDR3 DNA reads TGCAGCGCTGTAGCTCGGACAATCTCCCAAGAGACCCAGTACTTC. It codes for CSAVARTISQETQYF. Combining the CDR3 with reference TRBV29-1 and TRBJ2-5 gives the whole variable domain SAVISQKPSRDICQRGTSLTIQCQVDSQVTMMFWYRQQPGQSLTLIATANQGSEATYESGFVIDKFPISRPNLTFSTLTVSNMSPEDSSIYLCSAVARTISQETQYFGPGTRLLVL.

This clone appeared a few times. This chain links TRBV6-6 with TRBJ2-7; 8 positions match TRBD2. V shed 6 bases, J shed 5 bases, and the junction held 9 bases outside the gene matches. The germline CDR1 and CDR2 sequences are MNHNY and SVGAGI (reference sequence). CDR3 length: 14 amino acids. The CDR3 is CASRRAGVGDEQYF. The CDR3, as DNA: TGTGCCAGCAGGAGAGCGGGAGTGGGGGACGAGCAGTACTTC.

The sample holds a few counts of this clone. The V call is TRBV10-3, the J call TRBJ2-2; 11 bases fit TRBD2. The CDR3 sequence is 14 residues long. The trim removed 7 bases at V and 4 bases at J, leaving 2 bases unmatched. CDR1 is ENHRY, CDR2 SYGVKD, per germline. This CDR3 is CAIKGTSGTGELFF. CDR3 DNA sequence: TGTGCCATCAAGGGGACTAGCGGCACCGGGGAGCTGTTTTTT.